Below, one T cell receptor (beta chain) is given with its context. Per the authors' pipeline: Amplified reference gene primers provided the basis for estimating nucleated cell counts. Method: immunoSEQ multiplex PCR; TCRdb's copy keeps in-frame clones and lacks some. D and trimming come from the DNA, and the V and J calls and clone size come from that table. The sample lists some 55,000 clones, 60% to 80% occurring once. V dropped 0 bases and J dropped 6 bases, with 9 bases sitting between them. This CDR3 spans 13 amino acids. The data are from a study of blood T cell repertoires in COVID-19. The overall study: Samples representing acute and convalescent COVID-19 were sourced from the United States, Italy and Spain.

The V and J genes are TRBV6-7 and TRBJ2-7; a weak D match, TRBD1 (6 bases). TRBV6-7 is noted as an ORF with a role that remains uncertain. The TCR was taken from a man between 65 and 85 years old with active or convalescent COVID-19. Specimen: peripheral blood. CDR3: CASSYSRGCEQYF. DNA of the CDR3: TGTGCCAGCAGTTACTCGAGGGGGTGCGAGCAGTACTTC.